Listed below are T cell receptor beta chains from one sample, sequenced in a study of neoadjuvant anti-PD-1 for oral cavity cancer. Generated by immunoSEQ multiplex PCR, the TCRdb table keeps only in-frame clones and is missing some. The profile shows some 14,000 clones, roughly 70% of them singletons. Sample: PBMCs, taken after nivolumab (anti-PD-1) treatment. The source is a person between 40 and 80 years old with oral cavity squamous cell carcinoma. The CDR3 runs from the conserved cysteine through the conserved F or W. Each record gives: J gene, clone size, D gene, V gene, CDR3 DNA, CDR3 protein. A D gene is named only where the DNA matches it firmly. A clone size is listed for some rows: how often the clone was seen (once, few, many), or a class if it is expanded.

>TRBJ2-3|.|.|TRBV7-2
TGTGCCAGCAGCCCAGGACTGACAAGCACAGATACGCAGTATTTT
CASSPGLTSTDTQYF
>TRBJ2-3|.|.|TRBV5-5
TGTGCCAGCAGCTTATCGAGGGCTAGCACAGATACGCAGTATTTT
CASSLSRASTDTQYF
>TRBJ2-5|.|TRBD1|TRBV27
TGTGCCAGCAGTCCAGACAGGGTCGTGAAGACCCAGTACTTC
CASSPDRVVKTQYF
>TRBJ2-5|.|.|TRBV19
TGTGCCAGTAGTATAGATCGGGAGACCCAGTACTTC
CASSIDRETQYF
>TRBJ1-2|.|.|TRBV27
TGTGCCAGCAGTCCGGACAGTATCCTCTATGGCTACACCTTC
CASSPDSILYGYTF
>TRBJ2-3|.|TRBD2|TRBV5-1
TGCGCCAGCAGCTTTACTAGCGACCGCACAGATACGCAGTATTTT
CASSFTSDRTDTQYF
>TRBJ2-7|.|TRBD2|TRBV6-5
TGTGCCAGCAGTCCCCAAAGCGGGAGCTCCTACGAGCAGTACTTC
CASSPQSGSSYEQYF
>TRBJ2-1|.|.|TRBV7-7
TGTGCTAGCAGCTTAATAGGGGCGTCCTACAATGAGCAGTTCTTC
CASSLIGASYNEQFF
>TRBJ1-1|.|TRBD1|TRBV25-1
TGTGCCAGCAGTGAATATGGGACAGGAGGCACTGAAGCTTTCTTT
CASSEYGTGGTEAFF
>TRBJ2-2|.|.|TRBV14
TGTGCCAGCAGCCAGGGGACAACGAACACCGGGGAGCTGTTTTTT
CASSQGTTNTGELFF
>TRBJ1-1|.|.|TRBV5-1
TGCGCCAGCAGCCCGCGGACAGATTCGAACACTGAAGCTTTCTTT
CASSPRTDSNTEAFF
>TRBJ1-5|.|.|TRBV5-1
TGCGCCAGCAGCTTGTCAGGGGTTGAGAATCAGCCCCAGCATTTT
CASSLSGVENQPQHF
>TRBJ2-1|.|TRBD1|TRBV19
TGTGCCAGTAGTAGACAGGGGTGGGGTTACAATGAGCAGTTCTTC
CASSRQGWGYNEQFF
>TRBJ1-4|.|.|TRBV6-1
TGTGCCAGCAGTGAATTACTAGAGGGGACACTGTTTTTT
CASSELLEGTLFF
>TRBJ2-7|.|TRBD2|TRBV7-2
TGTGCCAGCAGCTTTACTAGCGGGGGAGCCTACGAGCAGTACTTC
CASSFTSGGAYEQYF
>TRBJ2-7|.|.|TRBV29-1
TGCAGCGTTGAGGATAGAGCTAACGAGCAGTACTTC
CSVEDRANEQYF
>TRBJ1-4|.|.|TRBV27
TGTGCCAGCAGGGGAGCGGGTGGAACTAATGAAAAACTGTTTTTT
CASRGAGGTNEKLFF
>TRBJ2-3|.|TRBD2|TRBV6-1
TGTGCCAGCAGTGGCCTAGCGGGAGGAGATACGCAGTATTTT
CASSGLAGGDTQYF
>TRBJ1-5|once|.|TRBV7-8
TGTGCCAGCAGCTTATCGCGTGGGGGATTAGGTCAGCCCCAGCATTTT
CASSLSRGGLGQPQHF
>TRBJ1-2|.|.|TRBV19
TGTGCCAGTAGTATTGAGGGGCGGGTTAACTACGGCTACACCTTC
CASSIEGRVNYGYTF
>TRBJ2-1|.|TRBD2|TRBV25-1
TGTGCCAGCAGTGAATTTGTGGGGGGCGGGAGGGACAATGAGCAGTTCTTC
CASSEFVGGGRDNEQFF
>TRBJ1-5|few|.|TRBV6-1
TGTGCCAGCAGTGAGGCGGGTTACAATCAGCCCCAGCATTTT
CASSEAGYNQPQHF
>TRBJ2-7|.|.|TRBV11-3
TGTGCCAGCAGCTATCTTAATGGCGAGCAGTACTTC
CASSYLNGEQYF
>TRBJ1-1|.|TRBD1|TRBV5-4
TGTGCCAGCAGCCCCGACAGGGAATGGACTGAAGCTTTCTTT
CASSPDREWTEAFF
>TRBJ2-3|.|TRBD2|TRBV19
TGTGCCAGTAGTATTTCGGGAGGGCCGTCAGATACGCAGTATTTT
CASSISGGPSDTQYF
>TRBJ2-7|.|TRBD2|TRBV5-5
TGTGCCAGCAGCTTCCGACTAGCGGTGAACGAGCAGTACTTC
CASSFRLAVNEQYF
>TRBJ2-3|.|.|TRBV30
TGTGCCTGGAGTGCATCGCCAGATACGCAGTATTTT
CAWSASPDTQYF
>TRBJ1-1|few|.|TRBV5-1
TGCGCCAGCAGCTTGGGGACAGTTAACACTGAAGCTTTCTTT
CASSLGTVNTEAFF
>TRBJ1-3|.|.|TRBV6-1
TGTGCCAGCAGAGGGGGGCCCCCTGGAAACACCATATATTTT
CASRGGPPGNTIYF
>TRBJ2-7|few|.|TRBV27
TGTGCCAGCAGTACGCAGACTGATTCCTACGAGCAGTACTTC
CASSTQTDSYEQYF
>TRBJ1-2|.|.|TRBV6-5
TGTGCCAGCAGTTACGATCGGGGGGTAGTAGGGTATGGCTACACCTTC
CASSYDRGVVGYGYTF
>TRBJ2-7|.|.|TRBV29-1
TGCAGCGCTGGCTCAGGGTACGAGCAGTACTTC
CSAGSGYEQYF
>TRBJ1-5|few|TRBD1|TRBV6-1
TGTGCCAGCAGAGGGACAGCCAGTAGCAATCAGCCCCAGCATTTT
CASRGTASSNQPQHF
>TRBJ2-3|.|.|TRBV7-9
TGTGCCAGCAGCTCCGACAGGAGCACAGATACGCAGTATTTT
CASSSDRSTDTQYF
>TRBJ2-1|.|TRBD1|TRBV10-3
TGTGCCATCAGTGTTCCAGGGGGTAAGAATGAGCAGTTCTTC
CAISVPGGKNEQFF
>TRBJ1-4|.|TRBD1|TRBV15
TGTGCCACCAGCAGAGATGGGACAGCGAGTGAAAAACTGTTTTTT
CATSRDGTASEKLFF
>TRBJ1-2|.|.|TRBV30
TGTGCCTGGAGAAGAGGGGACCCAGCCGGCTACACCTTC
CAWRRGDPAGYTF
>TRBJ2-7|.|TRBD1|TRBV27
TGTGCCAGCAGTTTATCGGGGACAGGGGTATTACTTAGTTCCTACGAGCAGTACTTC
CASSLSGTGVLLSSYEQYF
>TRBJ2-7|.|TRBD2|TRBV5-1
TGCGCCAGCAGCCCGGGAGGGGGCTCCTACGAGCAGTACTTC
CASSPGGGSYEQYF
>TRBJ2-7|.|TRBD1|TRBV6-5
TGTGCCAGCAGCCAACGGACAGGGGTGTACGAGCAGTACTTC
CASSQRTGVYEQYF
>TRBJ1-4|.|.|TRBV30
TGTGCCTGGAGTGGAAGTGGCCCGAGTAATGAAAAACTGTTTTTT
CAWSGSGPSNEKLFF
>TRBJ2-5|.|.|TRBV9
TGTGCCAGCAGCGGGACAGACTGGTACCAAGAGACCCAGTACTTC
CASSGTDWYQETQYF
>TRBJ2-4|.|.|TRBV28
TGTGCCAGCAGGGGGGGGCCGAAGGGAAACATTCAGTACTTC
CASRGGPKGNIQYF
>TRBJ1-1|.|.|TRBV10-3
TGTGCCATCAGTGACGGGTCCCGCTTGGAAGCTTTCTTT
CAISDGSRLEAFF
>TRBJ2-7|few|TRBD1|TRBV5-1
TGCGCCAGCAGCGGGGTAGGGACAGGGATCTCCTACGAGCAGTACTTC
CASSGVGTGISYEQYF